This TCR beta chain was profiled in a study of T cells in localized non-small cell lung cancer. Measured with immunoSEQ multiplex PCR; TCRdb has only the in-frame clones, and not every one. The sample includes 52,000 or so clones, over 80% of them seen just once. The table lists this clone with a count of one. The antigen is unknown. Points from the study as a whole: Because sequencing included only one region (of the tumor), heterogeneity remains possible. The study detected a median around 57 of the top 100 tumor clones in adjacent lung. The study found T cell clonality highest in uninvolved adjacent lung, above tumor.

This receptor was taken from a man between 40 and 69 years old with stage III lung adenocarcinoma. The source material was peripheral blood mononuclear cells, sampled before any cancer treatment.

The CDR3 DNA is TGTGCCAGCAGCTTAGAGCGGACCTCTGGGGCCAACGTCCTGACTTTC. Translating gives CASSLERTSGANVLTF. This chain connects TRBV7-6 to TRBJ2-6; a possible D gene is TRBD2 (5 bases). Germline V gene lookup returns CDR1 SGHVS and CDR2 FNYEAQ. The CDR3 has 16 residues. V lost 1 base, J lost 0 bases, and 7 bases lay in between.